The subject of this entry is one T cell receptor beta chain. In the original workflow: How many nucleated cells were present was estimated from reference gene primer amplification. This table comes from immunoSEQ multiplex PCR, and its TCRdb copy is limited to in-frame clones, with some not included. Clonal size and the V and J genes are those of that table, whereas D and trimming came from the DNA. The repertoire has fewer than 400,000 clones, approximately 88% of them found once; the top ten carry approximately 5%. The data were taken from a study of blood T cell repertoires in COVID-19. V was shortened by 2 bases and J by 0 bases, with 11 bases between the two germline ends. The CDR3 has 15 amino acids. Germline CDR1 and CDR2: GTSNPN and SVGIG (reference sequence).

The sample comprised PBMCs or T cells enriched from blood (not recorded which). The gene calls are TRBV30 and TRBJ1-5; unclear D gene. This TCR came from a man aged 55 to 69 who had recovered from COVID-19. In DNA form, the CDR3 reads TGTGCCTGGAGTTTGGGAGAACTTAGCAATCAGCCCCAGCATTTT. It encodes CAWSLGELSNQPQHF.